These 12 T cell receptor beta chains share one sample of origin, sequenced in a study of shared clonotypes between healthy human individuals (TCRdb year 2020). The library was built by means of the immunoSEQ multiplex PCR assay. In TCRdb, the immuneACCESS table is reduced to in-frame sequences with V and J assigned. These tables do not hold every clone; where another copy was compared, an unresolved V gene accounts for under half, and the others remain unexplained. A total of roughly 300,000 clones appear in this sample, more than 60% of them only once. Clones ranked in the top ten supply 10% of the sample. Sequencing used memory CD4+ T cells sorted from blood. This specimen's cell subset or site label, per the study, means: CD45RA-negative fraction. Receptors were obtained from a man aged 25-45 years in good health.

The rearrangement links TRBV6-1 to TRBJ2-7; D possibly corresponds to TRBD1 (6 bases). Germline CDR1 and CDR2: MNHNS and SASEGT. The CDR3 has 15 amino acids. Trimming stripped 8 bases from V and 1 base from J, with 18 bases between. The CDR3 nucleotides are TGTGCCAGCCAAACTTACAGGGCTTCTTCCTACGAGCAGTACTTC. This sequence encodes CASQTYRASSYEQYF.

The rearrangement joins TRBV27 to TRBJ2-7, with D perhaps being TRBD1 or TRBD2 (5 bases each). The ends were cut back, 0 bases at V and 2 bases at J, with 17 bases in the middle. This CDR3 is built from 17 residues. Looked up from germline, CDR1 is MNHEY and CDR2 is SMNVEV (reference sequence). DNA of the CDR3: TGTGCCAGCAGTTTATCGGGTCCGGTTTCGGGACCCTACGAGCAGTACTTC. This encodes CASSLSGPVSGPYEQYF.

This clone was counted a few times. V usage is TRBV2 and J usage is TRBJ1-3; D unresolved. Trimming shortened V by 4 bases and J by 4 bases, and 17 bases separated the two germline ends. The germline V gene has CDR1 SNHLY and CDR2 FYNNEI. CDR3 length: 16 residues. The chain's CDR3 is CASSGRSDASGNTIYF. CDR3 in DNA: TGTGCCAGCAGTGGAAGGAGTGACGCGTCCGGAAACACCATATATTTT. Full variable domain (rest looked up from reference TRBV2 and TRBJ1-3): EPEVTQTPSHQVTQMGQEVILRCVPISNHLYFYWYRQILGQKVEFLVSFYNNEISEKSEIFDDQFSVERPDGSNFTLKIRSTKLEDSAMYFCASSGRSDASGNTIYFGEGSWLTVV.

This clone was observed many times. The rearrangement joins TRBV7-9 to TRBJ1-1; 8 bases map to TRBD1. There are 15 residues in the CDR3. CDR1 SEHNR and CDR2 FQNEAQ come from the germline V gene (reference sequence). Trimming removed 4 bases from V and 3 bases from J; junction bases left unmatched: 7. CDR3 bases: TGTGCCAGCAGCTCCGGACAGGGACAATACACTGAAGCTTTCTTT. Translation gives CASSSGQGQYTEAFF. The full variable domain, its missing parts supplied by reference TRBV7-9 and TRBJ1-1, is DTGVSQNPRHKITKRGQNVTFRCDPISEHNRLYWYRQTLGQGPEFLTYFQNEAQLEKSRLLSDRFSAERPKGSFSTLEIQRTEQGDSAMYLCASSSGQGQYTEAFFGQGTRLTVV.

The J gene is TRBJ2-1, the V gene TRBV27; no clear D. Trimming shortened V by 5 bases and J by 2 bases, and 4 bases separated the two germline ends. The CDR3 totals 12 residues. The V gene's germline CDR1 is MNHEY and CDR2 SMNVEV (reference sequence). CDR3 DNA sequence: TGTGCCAGCAGTCACCCCTACAATGAGCAGTTCTTC. Its protein product is CASSHPYNEQFF.

In the case of this clone: It may be a read error: a sequence one base away is much more abundant. The chain links TRBV7-9 to TRBJ2-7, with D possibly matching TRBD1 (6 bases). This CDR3 is 13 amino acids long. Germline V gene data show CDR1 as SEHNR and CDR2 as FQNEAQ (reference sequence). V was clipped by 1 base and J by 3 bases, with 7 bases between them. DNA for the CDR3: TGTGCCAGCAGCTTAGGAGGGGGCTACGAGCAGTACTTC. This sequence encodes CASSLGGGYEQYF.

The chain links TRBV10-3 to TRBJ2-1; 11 positions match TRBD2. Germline CDR1 reads ENHRY; CDR2 reads SYGVKD. There are 15 residues in the CDR3. With 6 bases clipped from V and 4 bases from J, the junction kept 5 bases outside the gene matches. The CDR3 nucleotides read TGTGCCATCAGGCCCGGGACTAGCGGTTACAATGAGCAGTTCTTC. This sequence encodes CAIRPGTSGYNEQFF.

A remark on this clone: At the DNA level, this CDR3 is encoded by other sequences in the same sample as well. The J gene is TRBJ1-4, the V gene TRBV5-1; no reliable D call. The V gene's germline CDR1 is SGHRS and CDR2 YFSETQ. V lost 0 bases to trimming and J lost 2 bases, with 5 bases between them. This CDR3 region has 14 residues. The CDR3 region is CASSLAGTNEKLFF. The CDR3 DNA reads as TGCGCCAGCAGCTTGGCGGGCACTAATGAAAAACTGTTTTTT.

The V and J genes are TRBV1 and TRBJ2-2; no DNA check was done on the table's D call, TRBD2. TRBV1 is annotated as a pseudogene. This CDR3 comprises 19 residues. The CDR3 loop is CTSSPTQLLAGGLTGELFF. The CDR3 DNA reads TGCACCAGCAGCCCGACCCAACTACTAGCGGGAGGACTCACCGGGGAGCTGTTTTTT.

The J gene is TRBJ1-2, the V gene TRBV29-1, with D unclear. This CDR3 is 13 amino acids long. CDR1 and CDR2 (germline): SQVTM, ANQGSEA. V dropped 2 bases and J dropped 8 bases, with 15 bases sitting between them. CDR3 sequence reads: CSVEPTGRGGYTF. CDR3 coding DNA: TGCAGCGTTGAACCTACCGGGAGAGGGGGCTACACCTTC.

V usage is TRBV18 and J usage is TRBJ1-2; maybe TRBD1 (6 bases). The CDR3 is made up of 16 amino acids. Trimming shortened V by 3 bases and J by 1 base, and 15 bases separated the two germline ends. Per the germline V gene, CDR1 is KGHSH and CDR2 is LQKENI. This CDR3 is CASSPFTGRGNYGYTF. The CDR3 DNA is TGTGCCAGCTCACCCTTCACAGGGCGGGGTAACTATGGCTACACCTTC.

The rearrangement uses TRBV18 and TRBJ1-3; D ambiguous. The CDR3 totals 15 residues. The V end was cut by 2 bases, the J end by 3 bases, with 11 bases between. CDR1 KGHSH and CDR2 LQKENI come from the germline V gene. CDR3 residues: CASSPMMGIGNTIYF. In DNA, the CDR3 is TGTGCCAGCTCACCAATGATGGGGATTGGAAACACCATATATTTT.